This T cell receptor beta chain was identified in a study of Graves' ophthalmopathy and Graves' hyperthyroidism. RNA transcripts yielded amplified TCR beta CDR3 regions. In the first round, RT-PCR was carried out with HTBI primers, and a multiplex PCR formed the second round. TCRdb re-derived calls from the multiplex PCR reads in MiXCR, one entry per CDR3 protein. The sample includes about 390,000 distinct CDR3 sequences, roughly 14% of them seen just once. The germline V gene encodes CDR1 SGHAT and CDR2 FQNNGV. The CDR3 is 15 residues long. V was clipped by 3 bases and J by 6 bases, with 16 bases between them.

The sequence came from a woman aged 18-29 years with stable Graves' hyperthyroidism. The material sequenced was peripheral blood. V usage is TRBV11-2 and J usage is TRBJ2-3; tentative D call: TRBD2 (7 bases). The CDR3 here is CASSLVAGAGDTQYF. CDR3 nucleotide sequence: TGTGCCAGCAGCTTGGTTGCGGGGGCGGGCGATACGCAGTATTTT. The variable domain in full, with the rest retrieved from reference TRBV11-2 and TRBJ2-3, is EAGVAQSPRYKIIEKRQSVAFWCNPISGHATLYWYQQILGQGPKLLIQFQNNGVVDDSQLPKDRFSAERLKGVDSTLKIQPAKLEDSAVYLCASSLVAGAGDTQYFGPGTRLTVL.